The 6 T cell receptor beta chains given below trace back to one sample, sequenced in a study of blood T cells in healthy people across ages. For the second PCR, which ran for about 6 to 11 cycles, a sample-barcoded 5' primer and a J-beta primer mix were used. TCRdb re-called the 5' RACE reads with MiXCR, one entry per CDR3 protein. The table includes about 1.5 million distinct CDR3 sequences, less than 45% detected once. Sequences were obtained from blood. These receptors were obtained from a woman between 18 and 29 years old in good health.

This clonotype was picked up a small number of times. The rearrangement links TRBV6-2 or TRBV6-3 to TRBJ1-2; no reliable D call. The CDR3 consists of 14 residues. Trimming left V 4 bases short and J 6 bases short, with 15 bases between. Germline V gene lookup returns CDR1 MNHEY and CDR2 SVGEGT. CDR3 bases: TGTGCCAGCAGTTTCCTCTCAGGCTTCCATGGCTACACCTTC. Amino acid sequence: CASSFLSGFHGYTF.

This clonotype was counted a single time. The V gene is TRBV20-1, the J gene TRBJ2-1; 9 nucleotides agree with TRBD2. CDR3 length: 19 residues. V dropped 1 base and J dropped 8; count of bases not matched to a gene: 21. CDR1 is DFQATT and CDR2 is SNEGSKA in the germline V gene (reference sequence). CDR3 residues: CSARALWTGGRVPNDEQFF. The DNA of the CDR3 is TGCAGTGCTAGAGCCCTATGGACTGGCGGGAGGGTCCCGAACGATGAGCAGTTCTTC.

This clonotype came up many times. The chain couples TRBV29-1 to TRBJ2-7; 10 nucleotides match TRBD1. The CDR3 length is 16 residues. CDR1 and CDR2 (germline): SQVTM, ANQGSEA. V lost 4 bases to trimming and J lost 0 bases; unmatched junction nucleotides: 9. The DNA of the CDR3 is TGCAGCGTTGCAGGGACAGGGGTTTCGAGCTCCTACGAGCAGTACTTC. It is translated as CSVAGTGVSSSYEQYF.

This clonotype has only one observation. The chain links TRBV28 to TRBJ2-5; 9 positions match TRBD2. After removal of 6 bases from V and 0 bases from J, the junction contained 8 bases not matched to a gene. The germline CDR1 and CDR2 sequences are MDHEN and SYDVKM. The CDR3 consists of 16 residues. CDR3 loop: CASRTSGARYQETQYF. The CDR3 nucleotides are TGTGCCAGCAGGACTAGCGGAGCCAGGTACCAAGAGACCCAGTACTTC.

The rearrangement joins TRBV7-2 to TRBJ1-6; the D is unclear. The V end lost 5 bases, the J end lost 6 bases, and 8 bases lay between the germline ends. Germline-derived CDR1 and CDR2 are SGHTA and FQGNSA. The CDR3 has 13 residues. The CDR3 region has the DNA TGTGCCAGCAGCCCCTACGTTAATTCACCCCTCCACTTT. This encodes CASSPYVNSPLHF.

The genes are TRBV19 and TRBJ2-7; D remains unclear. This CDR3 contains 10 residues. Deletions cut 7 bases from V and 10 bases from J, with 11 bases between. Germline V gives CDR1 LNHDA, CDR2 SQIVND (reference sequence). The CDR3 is CASTRVRQYF. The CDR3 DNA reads TGTGCCAGTACCCGGGTTCGTCAGTACTTC.